This T cell receptor (beta chain) was recorded in a study of technical replicates of blood from a few donors (dated by TCRdb to about 2017). Sequences SGDLS (CDR1) and YYNGEE (CDR2) are obtained from the germline V gene. Spanning cysteine to phenylalanine, the CDR3 consists of 14 amino acids. Only CDR3 DNA remains: 42 bases, in frame from the first base. V is shortened by 2 bases, J by 10 bases, and the region joining them spans 13 bases. As to this clone: The clone's antigen remains unknown. Within one base of it there is no much larger clone, and no base qualities were kept.

The library relied on the immunoSEQ multiplex PCR assay. TCRdb re-hosts the immuneACCESS table, in-frame sequences only. Its copies lack some clones; in the studies checked, an unresolved V gene accounts for under half of them, and the cause for the rest is not known. The sample table records tens of thousands of clones; 90% of these occur just once. Clones ranked in the top ten supply approximately 5% of the sample. This TCR came from a human donor in good health. Some clones in this sample may be carry-over from other donors' samples. The chain links TRBV9 with TRBJ1-6, and perhaps TRBD1 as D gene, on 6 matching bases. Sequencing input: PBMCs. The CDR3 region has the sequence CASSVLARGSPLHF. Read as DNA, the sequence is TGTGCCAGCAGCGTTCTCGCAAGGGGGTCACCCCTCCACTTT.